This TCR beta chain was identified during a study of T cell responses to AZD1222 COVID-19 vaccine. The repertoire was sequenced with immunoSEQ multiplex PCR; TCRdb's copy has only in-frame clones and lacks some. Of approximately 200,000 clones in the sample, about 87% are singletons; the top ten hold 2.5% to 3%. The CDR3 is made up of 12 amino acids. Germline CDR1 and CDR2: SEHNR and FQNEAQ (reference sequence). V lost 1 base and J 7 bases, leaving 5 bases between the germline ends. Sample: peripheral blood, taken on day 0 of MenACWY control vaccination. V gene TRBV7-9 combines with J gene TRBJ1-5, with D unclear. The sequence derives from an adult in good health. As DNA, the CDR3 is TGTGCCAGCAGCTTAGGGGAACAGCCCCAGCATTTT. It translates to CASSLGEQPQHF.